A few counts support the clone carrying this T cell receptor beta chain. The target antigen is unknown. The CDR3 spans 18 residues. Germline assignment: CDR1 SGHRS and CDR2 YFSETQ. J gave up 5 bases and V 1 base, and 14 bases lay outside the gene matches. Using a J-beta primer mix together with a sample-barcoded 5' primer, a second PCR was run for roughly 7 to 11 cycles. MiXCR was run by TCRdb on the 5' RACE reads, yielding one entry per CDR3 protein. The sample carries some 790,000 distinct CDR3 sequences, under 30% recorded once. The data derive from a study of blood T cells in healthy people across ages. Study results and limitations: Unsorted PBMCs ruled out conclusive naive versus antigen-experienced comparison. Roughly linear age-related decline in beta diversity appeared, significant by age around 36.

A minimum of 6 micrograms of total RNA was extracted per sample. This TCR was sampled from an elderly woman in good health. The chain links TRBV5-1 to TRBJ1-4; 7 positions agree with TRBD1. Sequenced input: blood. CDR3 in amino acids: CASSLSFAPGGINEKLFF. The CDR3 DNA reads TGCGCCAGCAGCTTGTCCTTCGCCCCAGGGGGTATAAATGAAAAACTGTTTTTT.